The 28 T cell receptor beta chains below were found in one sample sequenced in a study of identical twins. TCRdb re-called the 5' RACE reads with MiXCR, one entry per CDR3 protein. The sample lists about 280,000 distinct CDR3 sequences; approximately 8.5% were seen once. This sample also belongs to another study, concerning yellow fever vaccine responses in identical twins.

Specimen: memory (CD45RO+) T cells sorted from blood. The source is a woman aged 18-29 years in good health.

This clonotype was counted a few times. The chain combines TRBV6-5 with TRBJ1-2; D possibly corresponds to TRBD1 (5 bases). Germline assignment: CDR1 MNHEY and CDR2 SVGAGI. The CDR3 loop spans 11 amino acids. Trimming took 2 bases from V and 7 from J, leaving 5 bases between them. The CDR3 nucleotides read TGTGCCAGCAGTTACGGGGGTGGCTACACCTTC. Protein: CASSYGGGYTF.

In its sample, this clonotype was seen once. The rearrangement uses TRBV18 and TRBJ2-5; 9 positions match TRBD1. There are 19 residues in the CDR3. V was clipped by 8 bases and J by 4 bases; unmatched bases: 23. Germline V lookup: CDR1 KGHSH, CDR2 LQKENI. In DNA, the CDR3 is TGTGCCAGCAGCGAGGGGGGACAGGGTGAAAGAGGAAGATCAGAGACCCAGTACTTC. It yields the protein CASSEGGQGERGRSETQYF.

The chain has TRBV4-2 and TRBJ2-7; TRBD1 aligns across 9 bases. The V gene end was trimmed by 1 base and the J gene end by 0 bases; junction bases not matched to a gene: 7. The CDR3 sequence is 17 residues long. The germline V gene encodes CDR1 LGHNA and CDR2 YNFKEQ. CDR3 protein: CASSQAWGQGSSYEQYF. As DNA, the CDR3 is TGTGCCAGCAGCCAAGCCTGGGGACAGGGTAGCTCCTACGAGCAGTACTTC.

The chain couples TRBV19 to TRBJ2-1; possible D gene TRBD1, 5 bases. Germline V gene lookup returns CDR1 LNHDA and CDR2 SQIVND (reference sequence). The V end was cut by 4 bases, the J end by 3 bases, with 19 bases between. This CDR3 is 17 amino acids long. As DNA, the CDR3 is TGTGCCAGTAGTAGCTCCAGGGTGATTGAAGGCTACAATGAGCAGTTCTTC. Translated: CASSSSRVIEGYNEQFF.

The V gene is TRBV19, the J gene TRBJ2-6; 7 bases line up with TRBD2. The CDR3 is 17 amino acids. CDR1 LNHDA and CDR2 SQIVND come from the germline V gene (reference sequence). The J segment lost 0 bases and the V segment lost 5 bases, leaving 7 bases of the junction unmatched. The DNA for the CDR3 is TGTGCCAGTAGTGAGTACCTAGCGGCCTCTGGGGCCAACGTCCTGACTTTC. This codes for CASSEYLAASGANVLTF.

This clonotype was picked up many times. V gene TRBV5-1 combines with J gene TRBJ2-2; D is uncertain. V was trimmed by 2 bases and J by 2 bases, leaving 13 bases between them. CDR3 length: 16 residues. Germline CDR1 SGHRS, CDR2 YFSETQ. The CDR3 loop is CASSFIGPSNTGELFF. Here the CDR3 DNA reads TGCGCCAGCAGCTTCATAGGACCTTCTAACACCGGGGAGCTGTTTTTT.

This clonotype has a count of ten or more. The chain joins TRBV15 to TRBJ2-2, with a weak D call TRBD2 (6 bases). V was cut by 9 bases and J by 2 bases, with 10 bases left in between. The CDR3 is 13 residues long. CDR1 is LNHNV, CDR2 YYDKDF, per germline (reference sequence). CDR3 nucleotides: TGTGCCACAAAGGGAGGTAACACCGGGGAGCTGTTTTTT. This gives the protein CATKGGNTGELFF.

Worth noting for this clonotype: Being one base from a much bigger clone, this may be a read error. The chain employs TRBV10-3 and TRBJ2-1; 12 bases map to TRBD2. The CDR3 consists of 17 residues. Germline CDR1 and CDR2: ENHRY and SYGVKD. Trimming at V came to 6 bases and at J to 9 bases, leaving 15 bases not matched to a gene. CDR3 loop: CAIREGRLAGAVSEQFF. The CDR3 bases are TGTGCCATCAGAGAGGGGAGACTAGCGGGAGCGGTTAGTGAGCAGTTCTTC.

This clonotype was seen at least ten times. The chain has TRBV20-1 and TRBJ2-3, with no clear D. The CDR3 runs to 11 residues. The germline CDR1 and CDR2 sequences are DFQATT and SNEGSKA (reference sequence). The germline V and J ends were trimmed by 6 bases and 8 bases, with 12 bases remaining between them. CDR3 sequence reads: CSASTQPTQYF. CDR3 coding DNA: TGCAGTGCATCGACCCAGCCTACGCAGTATTTT.

This clonotype was seen repeatedly, ten times or more. The gene calls are TRBV5-1 and TRBJ2-1; D is perhaps TRBD2 (6 bases). This CDR3 is built from 16 residues. V was shortened by 1 base and J by 5 bases, with 16 bases between the two germline ends. CDR1 is SGHRS and CDR2 is YFSETQ in the germline V gene. The CDR3 coding sequence is TGCGCCAGCAGCTTGCAAACCGGGACTGGCAACAATGAGCAGTTCTTC. Its translation: CASSLQTGTGNNEQFF.

This chain links TRBV3-1 with TRBJ2-7, with TRBD2 matching 9 bases. V shed 0 bases and J 7 bases; nucleotides not matched to a gene: 7. In germline, CDR1 is LGHDT, CDR2 YNNKEL (reference sequence). The CDR3 extends over 15 amino acids. The CDR3 DNA is TGTGCCAGCAGCCAAGATGCGGGGGGGAATGATGAGCAGTACGTC. This sequence encodes CASSQDAGGNDEQYV.

This clonotype has more than one count but fewer than ten. The V and J genes are TRBV6-1 and TRBJ2-7; 9 bases are shared with TRBD1. Germline V lookup: CDR1 MNHNS, CDR2 SASEGT. This CDR3 contains 13 residues. Trimming cost V 6 bases and J 5 bases; bases outside gene matches: 5. CDR3 sequence (DNA): TGTGCCAGCAGCCTGGGGGACAGGGACGAGCAGTACGTC. It specifies CASSLGDRDEQYV.

This clonotype appeared a few times. The gene calls are TRBV5-5 and TRBJ1-2, with D unresolved. The V gene lost 4 bases and the J gene lost 1 base, with 8 bases spanning the gap. CDR1 SGHKS and CDR2 YYEKEE come from the germline V gene (reference sequence). The length of the CDR3 is 13 residues. CDR3 in amino acids: CASSKDRNYGYTF. CDR3 DNA sequence: TGTGCCAGCAGCAAGGACCGTAACTATGGCTACACCTTC.

This clonotype has ten or more counts. This chain joins TRBV7-3 and TRBJ2-1; D call uncertain. Germline V gene sequence: CDR1 SGHTA, CDR2 FQGTGA. CDR3 length: 15 amino acids. Trimming removed 5 bases at V and 2 bases at J, with 13 bases between. In DNA form, the CDR3 reads TGTGCCAGCAGCCTCAGTGGGCAGACCTACAATGAGCAGTTCTTC. Translation: CASSLSGQTYNEQFF.

J is TRBJ2-5 and V is TRBV20-1; 9 bases map to TRBD1. V was clipped by 6 bases and J by 10 bases; unmatched bases: 21. Germline lookup yields CDR1 DFQATT and CDR2 SNEGSKA (reference sequence). CDR3 length: 16 amino acids. The CDR3 protein is CSAHHRQGEGYRGQYF. The CDR3 DNA reads TGCAGTGCCCACCACAGACAGGGGGAGGGATATCGTGGCCAGTACTTC.

This clonotype was counted only a few times. The rearrangement uses TRBV2 and TRBJ2-1; 12 bases agree with TRBD2. This CDR3 has 15 amino acids. From germline, CDR1 is SNHLY and CDR2 FYNNEI. V shed 7 bases, J shed 5 bases, and the junction held 6 bases outside the gene matches. The CDR3 nucleotides are TGTGCCAGCAAAAGACTAGCGGGGGACAACAATGAGCAGTTCTTC. Protein product: CASKRLAGDNNEQFF.

This clonotype is labeled medium-sized (0.01 to 0.1%). The chain combines TRBV6-1 with TRBJ1-5; the D gene is possibly TRBD1 (5 bases). The CDR3 has 14 residues. Germline CDR1 reads MNHNS; CDR2 reads SASEGT. Trimming shortened V by 7 bases and J by 0 bases, and 10 bases separated the two germline ends. This CDR3 reads CASTLQDSNQPQHF. CDR3 DNA: TGTGCCAGCACCTTACAGGATAGCAATCAGCCCCAGCATTTT.

With respect to this clonotype: A much larger clone differs from this one at a single base, so this may be a read error. The chain links TRBV20-1 to TRBJ2-5, with D possibly called TRBD1 or TRBD2 (5 bases each). Per the germline V gene, CDR1 is DFQATT and CDR2 is SNEGSKA (reference sequence). This CDR3 has 12 residues. In nucleotides, the CDR3 is TGCGGTCCGGGACGCGACCAAGAGACCCAGTACTTC. Amino acid sequence: CGPGRDQETQYF.

At least ten counts were recorded for this clonotype. This chain joins TRBV29-1 and TRBJ2-4; D is perhaps TRBD1 (6 bases). V shed 2 bases and J shed 6 bases, with 11 bases lying between them. Germline V gene data show CDR1 as SQVTM and CDR2 as ANQGSEA. The CDR3 runs 13 residues. This CDR3 reads CSVEKQGRNIQYF. The CDR3 nucleotides are TGCAGCGTTGAAAAACAGGGAAGAAACATTCAGTACTTC.

This clonotype was seen only a few times. The junction and the germline gene differ at one end; a read error may be behind it. The DNA of the CDR3 is TGCAGTGCGCCACCTTCTAGCGGAGTTTACAATGAGCAGTCCTTC. Its protein product is CSAPPSSGVYNEQSF. The rearrangement joins TRBV20-1 to TRBJ2-1; TRBD2 aligns across 7 bases. The germline CDR1 and CDR2 sequences are DFQATT and SNEGSKA (reference sequence). The CDR3 runs 15 residues.

This clonotype was counted ten times or more. The chain joins TRBV12-3 or TRBV12-4 to TRBJ1-6; a possible D gene is TRBD1 (6 bases). Trimming pared 3 bases from V and 9 bases from J, leaving 12 bases between. This CDR3 is built from 14 residues. The CDR3 DNA follows: TGTGCCAGCAGTTTTGGGCAGGGGAGTTCACCCCTCCACTTT. As protein: CASSFGQGSSPLHF.

This chain links TRBV18 with TRBJ2-6; D is unclear. There are 15 residues in the CDR3. Trimming cost V 0 bases and J 0 bases, with 3 bases left between them. CDR1 is KGHSH and CDR2 is LQKENI in the germline V gene. The CDR3 spells CASSPPSSGANVLTF. In DNA, the CDR3 is TGTGCCAGCTCACCACCATCCTCTGGGGCCAACGTCCTGACTTTC.

The chain combines TRBV10-2 with TRBJ1-6; D unclear. The CDR3 has 13 residues. The V and J ends lost 6 bases and 6 bases respectively, with 9 bases between them. Germline CDR1 and CDR2: WSHSY and SAAADI. Written as DNA, the CDR3 is TGCGCCAGCAGCCCGTTTGGTAATTCACCCCTCCACTTT. Translation gives CASSPFGNSPLHF.

This clonotype has more than one count but fewer than ten. J is TRBJ2-3 and V is TRBV3-1; a possible D gene is TRBD2 (7 bases). V was trimmed by 4 bases and J by 5 bases, leaving 16 bases between them. There are 15 residues in the CDR3. Germline V gene lookup returns CDR1 LGHDT and CDR2 YNNKEL (reference sequence). In DNA form, the CDR3 reads TGTGCCAGCAGCCGCGAGAGGGGGGGCCTAGATACGCAGTATTTT. Translation gives CASSRERGGLDTQYF.

This clonotype was seen at least ten times. V and J are TRBV20-1 and TRBJ2-1, with a possible D match to TRBD1 (5 bases). Trimming cost V 3 bases and J 0 bases, with 9 bases left between them. CDR3 length: 14 residues. CDR1 DFQATT and CDR2 SNEGSKA come from the germline V gene (reference sequence). CDR3 in DNA: TGCAGTGCTAGCCGACAGAGCTCCTACAATGAGCAGTTCTTC. It is translated as CSASRQSSYNEQFF.

This chain connects TRBV2 to TRBJ2-2; 15 bases are a match to TRBD2. This CDR3 comprises 16 residues. In germline, CDR1 is SNHLY, CDR2 FYNNEI. V was clipped by 5 bases and J by 7 bases; unmatched bases: 5. The CDR3 DNA reads TGTGCCAGCAGTCCCGGACTAGCGGGAGGGCTCGGGGAGCTGTTTTTT. Protein: CASSPGLAGGLGELFF.

This sequence joins TRBV6-1 and TRBJ1-6; 9 bases align to TRBD1. The J segment lost 13 bases and the V segment lost 9 bases, leaving 13 bases of the junction unmatched. There are 14 residues in the CDR3. Germline V gene lookup returns CDR1 MNHNS and CDR2 SASEGT. DNA for the CDR3: TGTGCCAGTTGTCCGGGACAGGGCCTCTGGCCCCTCCACTTT. Translated: CASCPGQGLWPLHF.

This clonotype was seen many times. The rearrangement uses TRBV27 and TRBJ1-5; TRBD1 is a possible D gene (5 bases). The CDR3 runs 14 residues. The ends were cut back, 3 bases at V and 3 bases at J, with 9 bases in the middle. Germline V gives CDR1 MNHEY, CDR2 SMNVEV (reference sequence). The CDR3 is CASSFSGHNQPQHF. For the CDR3, the DNA is TGTGCCAGCAGTTTTTCGGGGCACAATCAGCCCCAGCATTTT.